Described below is a single TCR beta chain sequence and its context. Trimming removed 2 bases at V and 5 bases at J, with 9 bases between. The CDR3 has 14 amino acids. Germline V gene data show CDR1 as SGHTA and CDR2 as FQGNSA. 60 Vbeta and 13 Jbeta primers were used in PCR. Sequencing was performed with immunoSEQ multiplex PCR; in TCRdb, only in-frame clones are kept and a portion is missing. The sample consists of roughly 200,000 clones, approximately 87% of them appearing once. The record originates from a study of cytomegalovirus exposure and HLA in healthy donors. The sequenced material came from PBMCs. This chain uses TRBV7-2 with TRBJ1-4, with D perhaps matching TRBD1 (5 bases). The receptor was isolated from a man aged 25-40 years in good health and CMV-seronegative. CDR3 sequence (DNA): TGTGCCAGCAGCTTATGGCAGGGAAATGAAAAACTGTTTTTT. It encodes CASSLWQGNEKLFF. Looking up the rest from reference TRBV7-2 and TRBJ1-4 gives the full variable domain: GAGVSQSPSNKVTEKGKDVELRCDPISGHTALYWYRQSLGQGLEFLIYFQGNSAPDKSGLPSDRFSAERTGGSVSTLTIQRTQQEDSAVYLCASSLWQGNEKLFFGSGTQLSVL.